This T cell receptor beta chain was sequenced in a study of T cells in Graves' hyperthyroidism and ophthalmopathy. Germline loops: CDR1 SGHRS, CDR2 YFSETQ. Trimming stripped 7 bases from V and 12 bases from J, with 20 bases between. The CDR3 has 13 residues. The table lists this clonotype with a few counts. A patient was excluded if there was uncontrolled infection, other autoimmune disease, pregnancy or lactation. From RNA transcripts, TCR beta CDR3 regions were amplified. TCR CDR3 regions were first amplified by RT-PCR with HTBI primers. Using its own MiXCR run on the multiplex PCR reads, TCRdb lists one record per CDR3 protein. This table has over 300,000 distinct CDR3 sequences, 14% appearing once.

The V call is TRBV5-1, the J call TRBJ2-1; TRBD1 or TRBD2 may be the D gene (5 bases each). This clonotype originated in a woman aged 55 to 70 with Graves' hyperthyroidism. Sequencing input: blood. CDR3 nucleotide sequence: TGCGCCAGCCAACCAGAGGGGACCCAGGGGCAGTTCTTC. Encoded protein: CASQPEGTQGQFF.